The 9 T cell receptor beta chains below all came from one sample that was sequenced in a study of blood T cell repertoires in COVID-19. TCRdb's copy holds only in-frame clones and misses some; the assay was immunoSEQ multiplex PCR. Of approximately 150,000 clones listed, 84% are singletons. The source material was PBMCs or T cells enriched from blood (not recorded which). These TCRs come from a man in his fifties in a cohort exposed to, infected with or recovered from COVID-19 (not recorded which).

The rearrangement joins TRBV6-4 to TRBJ2-3, with 10 bases lining up with TRBD2. Trimming at V came to 5 bases and at J to 2 bases, leaving 1 base not matched to a gene. This CDR3 region has 14 residues. Germline V gene sequence: CDR1 MRHNA, CDR2 SNTAGT. The CDR3 spells CASSSGGATDTQYF. The CDR3 DNA reads as TGTGCCAGCAGTAGCGGGGGGGCCACAGATACGCAGTATTTT.

The chain has TRBV18 and TRBJ2-5, with TRBD1 identical over 8 bases. The germline CDR1 and CDR2 sequences are KGHSH and LQKENI. The CDR3 spans 15 residues. V shed 4 bases and J 4 bases; nucleotides not matched to a gene: 8. CDR3 nucleotides: TGTGCCAGCTCACAAAACCACAGGGGGTCAGAGACCCAGTACTTC. It encodes CASSQNHRGSETQYF. Full variable domain (rest looked up from reference TRBV18 and TRBJ2-5): NAGVMQNPRHLVRRRGQEARLRCSPMKGHSHVYWYRQLPEEGLKFMVYLQKENIIDESGMPKERFSAEFPKEGPSILRIQQVVRGDSAAYFCASSQNHRGSETQYFGPGTRLLVL.

CDR3 sequence reads: CASSQDPPAGRNLNTEAFF. In nucleotides, the CDR3 is TGTGCCAGCAGCCAAGATCCGCCCGCGGGGAGGAATTTGAACACTGAAGCTTTCTTT. The rearrangement joins TRBV3-1 (or the pseudogene TRBV3-2) to TRBJ1-1; D is ambiguous. V was cut by 0 bases and J by 0 bases, with 20 bases left in between. In germline, CDR1 is LGHDT, CDR2 YNNKEL (reference sequence). CDR3 length: 19 amino acids.

This clone was counted only a few times. The V and J genes are TRBV7-9 and TRBJ2-7; D is uncertain. Germline CDR1 reads SEHNR; CDR2 reads FQNEAQ (reference sequence). CDR3 length equals 12 residues. Trimming took off 3 bases at V and 5 bases at J, with 8 bases between the two ends. CDR3 nucleotide sequence: TGTGCCAGCAGCTTCCTCCTCGACGAGCAGTACTTC. Translation gives CASSFLLDEQYF.

The chain has TRBV4-1 and TRBJ2-3; TRBD1 is a possible D gene (5 bases). The CDR3 runs 15 residues. Germline assignment: CDR1 MGHRA and CDR2 YSYEKL. Trimming removed 4 bases from V and 1 base from J, with 12 bases in between. The CDR3 sequence: CASSPFKGGTDTQYF. CDR3 coding DNA: TGCGCCAGCAGCCCATTTAAAGGGGGCACAGATACGCAGTATTTT.

V usage is TRBV14 and J usage is TRBJ2-1, with D possibly TRBD1 on 5 matching bases. Germline assignment: CDR1 SGHDN and CDR2 FVKESK. This CDR3 comprises 15 residues. V shed 0 bases and J shed 5 bases, with 11 bases lying between them. The CDR3, as DNA: TGTGCCAGCAGCCAAGACAGGGTTCCGAACAATGAGCAGTTCTTC. It translates to CASSQDRVPNNEQFF.

V is TRBV18 and J is TRBJ2-3; unclear D gene. Germline values: CDR1 KGHSH, CDR2 LQKENI. The CDR3 runs 13 residues. With 3 bases removed from V and 2 bases from J, the gap between germline ends came to 6 bases. The CDR3 protein is CASSPANTDTQYF. The CDR3 nucleotides read TGTGCCAGCTCACCGGCCAACACAGATACGCAGTATTTT.

This clone has just a few counts. The sample contains more than one DNA sequence encoding this CDR3. V and J are TRBV7-9 and TRBJ2-1; TRBD2 might be the D (7 bases). Trimming pared 1 base from V and 6 bases from J, leaving 10 bases between. Germline loops: CDR1 SEHNR, CDR2 FQNEAQ (reference sequence). This CDR3 has 14 amino acids. CDR3 sequence reads: CASSLGGGGNEQFF. CDR3 DNA: TGTGCCAGCAGCTTAGGCGGGGGCGGCAATGAGCAGTTCTTC.

This clone is a singleton in its sample. This chain uses TRBV12-3 or TRBV12-4 with TRBJ1-5; tentatively, D is TRBD1 (5 bases). The CDR3 spans 12 residues. The germline V and J ends were trimmed by 11 bases and 3 bases, with 11 bases remaining between them. CDR3 nucleotides: TGTGCCTGCGGACAACTCAATCAGCCCCAGCATTTT. It codes for CACGQLNQPQHF.